What follows is one T cell receptor beta chain and its context. What it recognizes is unknown. One end of the junction varies from germline; a read error may be responsible. PCR employed 60 Vbeta and 13 Jbeta primers. Assay: immunoSEQ multiplex PCR; the TCRdb copy retains only in-frame clones and omits some. The table includes some 77,000 clones, roughly 80% detected once. This specimen comes from a study of cytomegalovirus exposure and HLA in healthy donors. Study-level findings and limits: TCR sequences were mostly rare, though some public TCRs occurred in many donors. Earlier analysis yielded a pattern in which most TCR beta V segments were productive about 87% or about 30% of the time.

The TCR sequence derives from a man aged 45-65 years in good health and CMV-seropositive. Input material: PBMCs.

The CDR3 DNA reads TGTTCCAGCAGCTTAGTGGGACAGAAGGACGAGCAGTACTTC. Residues: CSSSLVGQKDEQYF. The rearrangement joins TRBV7-9 to TRBJ2-7, with 7 bases identical to TRBD1. This CDR3 comprises 14 residues. CDR1 is SEHNR and CDR2 is FQNEAQ in the germline V gene (reference sequence).